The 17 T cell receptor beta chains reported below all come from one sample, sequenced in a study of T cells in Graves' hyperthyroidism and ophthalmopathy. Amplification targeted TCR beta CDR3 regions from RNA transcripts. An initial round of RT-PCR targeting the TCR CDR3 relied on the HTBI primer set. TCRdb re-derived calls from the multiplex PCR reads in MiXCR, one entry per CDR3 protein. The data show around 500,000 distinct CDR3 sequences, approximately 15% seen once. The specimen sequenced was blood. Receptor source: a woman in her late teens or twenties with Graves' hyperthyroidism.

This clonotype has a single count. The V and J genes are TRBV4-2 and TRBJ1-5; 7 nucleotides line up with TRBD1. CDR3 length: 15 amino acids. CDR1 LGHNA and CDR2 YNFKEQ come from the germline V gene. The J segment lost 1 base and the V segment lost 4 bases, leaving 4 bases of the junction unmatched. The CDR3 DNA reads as TGTGCCAGCAGCCGGCCGGGACAGAGCAATCAGCCCCAGCATTTT. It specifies CASSRPGQSNQPQHF.

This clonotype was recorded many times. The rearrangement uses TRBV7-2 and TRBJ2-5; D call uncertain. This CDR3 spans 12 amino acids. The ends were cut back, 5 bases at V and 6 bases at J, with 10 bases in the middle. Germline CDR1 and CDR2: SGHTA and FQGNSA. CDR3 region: CASSPPRKTQYF. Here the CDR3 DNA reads TGTGCCAGCAGCCCACCGAGGAAGACCCAGTACTTC. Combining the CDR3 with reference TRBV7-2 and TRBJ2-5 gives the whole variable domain GAGVSQSPSNKVTEKGKDVELRCDPISGHTALYWYRQSLGQGLEFLIYFQGNSAPDKSGLPSDRFSAERTGGSVSTLTIQRTQQEDSAVYLCASSPPRKTQYFGPGTRLLVL.

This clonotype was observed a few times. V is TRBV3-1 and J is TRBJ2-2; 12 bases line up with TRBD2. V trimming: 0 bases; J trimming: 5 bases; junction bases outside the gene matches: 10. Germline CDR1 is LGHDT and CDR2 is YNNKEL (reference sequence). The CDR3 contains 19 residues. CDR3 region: CASSQDLGLAGGLTGELFF. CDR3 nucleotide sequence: TGTGCCAGCAGCCAAGATTTAGGGCTAGCGGGAGGGCTAACCGGGGAGCTGTTTTTT.

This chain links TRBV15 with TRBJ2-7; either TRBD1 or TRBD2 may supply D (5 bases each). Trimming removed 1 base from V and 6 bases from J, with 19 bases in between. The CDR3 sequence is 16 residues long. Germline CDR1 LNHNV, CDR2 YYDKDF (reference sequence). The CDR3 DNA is TGTGCCACCAGCAGAGGGGACGGTTATTTAGGAGTCGAGCAGTACTTC. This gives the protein CATSRGDGYLGVEQYF.

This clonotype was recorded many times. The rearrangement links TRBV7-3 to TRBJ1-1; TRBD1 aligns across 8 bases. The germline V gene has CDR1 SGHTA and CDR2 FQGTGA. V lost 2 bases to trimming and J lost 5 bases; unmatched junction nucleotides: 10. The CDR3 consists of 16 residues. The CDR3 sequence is CASSLGSGTGLTEAFF. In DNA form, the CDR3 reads TGTGCCAGCAGCTTAGGATCCGGGACAGGTTTAACTGAAGCTTTCTTT.

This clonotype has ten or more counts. For the CDR3, the DNA is TGTGCCAGCAGCTCCACAACTAGCGGAGGGCAGGATGAGCAGTTCTTC. Protein sequence: CASSSTTSGGQDEQFF. The chain recombines TRBV7-3 with TRBJ2-1, with TRBD2 identical over 8 bases. The V and J ends lost 4 bases and 8 bases, in that order; junction bases with no gene match: 13. The germline gives CDR1 SGHTA, CDR2 FQGTGA. The CDR3 runs 16 residues.

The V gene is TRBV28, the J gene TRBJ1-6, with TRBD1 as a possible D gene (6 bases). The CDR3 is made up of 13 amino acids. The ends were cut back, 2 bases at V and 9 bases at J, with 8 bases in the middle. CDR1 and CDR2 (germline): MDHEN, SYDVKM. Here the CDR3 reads CASSLPGVSPLHF. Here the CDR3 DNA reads TGTGCCAGCAGTTTACCAGGGGTTTCACCCCTCCACTTT.

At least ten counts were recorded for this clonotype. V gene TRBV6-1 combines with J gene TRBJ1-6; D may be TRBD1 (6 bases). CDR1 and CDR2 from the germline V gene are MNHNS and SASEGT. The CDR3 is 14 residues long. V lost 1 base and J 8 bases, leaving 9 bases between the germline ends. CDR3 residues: CASSEESGDSPLHF. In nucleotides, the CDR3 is TGTGCCAGCAGTGAAGAGTCAGGGGATTCACCCCTCCACTTT.

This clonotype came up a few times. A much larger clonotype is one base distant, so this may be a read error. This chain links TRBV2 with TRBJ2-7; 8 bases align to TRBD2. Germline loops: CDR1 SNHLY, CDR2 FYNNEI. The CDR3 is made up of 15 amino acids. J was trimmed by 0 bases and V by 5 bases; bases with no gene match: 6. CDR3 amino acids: CASSPSSGISYEQYF. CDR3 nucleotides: TGTGCCAGCAGTCCCAGTAGCGGGATCTCCTACGAGCAGTACTTC. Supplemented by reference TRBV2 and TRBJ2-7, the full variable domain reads EPEVTQTPSHQVTQMGQEVILRCVPISNHLYFYWYRQILGQKVEFLVSFYNNEISEKSEIFDDQFSVERPDGSNFTLKIRSTKLEDSAMYFCASSPSSGISYEQYFGPGTRLTVT.

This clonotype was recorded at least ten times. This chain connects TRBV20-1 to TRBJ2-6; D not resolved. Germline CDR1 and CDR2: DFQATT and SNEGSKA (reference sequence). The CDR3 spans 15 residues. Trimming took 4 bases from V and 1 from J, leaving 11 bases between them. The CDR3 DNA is TGCAGTGCTAAGACACCAATATCTGGGGCCAACGTCCTGACTTTC. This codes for CSAKTPISGANVLTF.

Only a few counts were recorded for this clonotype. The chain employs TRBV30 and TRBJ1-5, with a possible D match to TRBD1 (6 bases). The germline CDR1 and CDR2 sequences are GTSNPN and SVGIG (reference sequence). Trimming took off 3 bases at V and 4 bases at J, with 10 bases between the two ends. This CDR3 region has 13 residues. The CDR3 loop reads CAWSSTGNQPQHF. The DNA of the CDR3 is TGTGCCTGGAGCTCGACAGGAAATCAGCCCCAGCATTTT. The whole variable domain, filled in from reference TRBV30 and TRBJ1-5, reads SQTIHQWPATLVQPVGSPLSLECTVEGTSNPNLYWYRQAAGRGLQLLFYSVGIGQISSEVPQNLSASRPQDRQFILSSKKLLLSDSGFYLCAWSSTGNQPQHFGDGTRLSIL.

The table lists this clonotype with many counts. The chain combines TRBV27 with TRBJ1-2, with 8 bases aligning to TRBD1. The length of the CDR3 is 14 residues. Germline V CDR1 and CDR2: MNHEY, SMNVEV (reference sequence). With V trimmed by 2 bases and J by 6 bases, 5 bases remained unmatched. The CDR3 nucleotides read TGTGCCAGCAGTTTACGGCAGGGGGCTAATGGCTACACCTTC. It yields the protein CASSLRQGANGYTF.

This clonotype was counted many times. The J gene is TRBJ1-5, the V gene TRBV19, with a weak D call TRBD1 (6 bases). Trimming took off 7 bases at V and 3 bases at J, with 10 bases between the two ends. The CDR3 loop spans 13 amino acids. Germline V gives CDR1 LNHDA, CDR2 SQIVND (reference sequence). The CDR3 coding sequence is TGTGCCAGTACTGGACAGTTCAATCAGCCCCAGCATTTT. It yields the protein CASTGQFNQPQHF.

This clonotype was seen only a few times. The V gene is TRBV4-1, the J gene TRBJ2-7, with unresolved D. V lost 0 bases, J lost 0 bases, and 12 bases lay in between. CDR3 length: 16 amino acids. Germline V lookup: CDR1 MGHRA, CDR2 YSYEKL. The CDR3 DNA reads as TGCGCCAGCAGCCAAGATCACCAGGAGAGCTCCTACGAGCAGTACGTC. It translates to CASSQDHQESSYEQYV.

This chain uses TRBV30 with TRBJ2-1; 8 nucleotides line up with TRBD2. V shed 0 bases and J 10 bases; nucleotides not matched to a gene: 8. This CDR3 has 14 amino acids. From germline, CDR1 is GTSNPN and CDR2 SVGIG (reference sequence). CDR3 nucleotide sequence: TGTGCCTGGAGTGTAGGAGCGGGAGTGTCGGAGCAGTTCTTC. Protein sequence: CAWSVGAGVSEQFF.

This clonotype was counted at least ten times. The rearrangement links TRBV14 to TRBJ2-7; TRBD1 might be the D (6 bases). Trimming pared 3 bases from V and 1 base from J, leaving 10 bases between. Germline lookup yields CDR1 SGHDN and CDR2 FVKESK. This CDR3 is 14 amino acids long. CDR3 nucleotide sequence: TGTGCCAGCAGCCAGCCAGGGGCTTCCTACGAGCAGTACTTC. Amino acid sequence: CASSQPGASYEQYF.

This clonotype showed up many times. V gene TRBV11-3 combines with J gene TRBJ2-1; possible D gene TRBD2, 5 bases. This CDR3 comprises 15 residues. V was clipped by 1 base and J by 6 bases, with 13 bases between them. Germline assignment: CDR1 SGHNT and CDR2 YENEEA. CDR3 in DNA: TGTGCCAGCAGCTTAGGGGAGTCGGCAGTCAATGAGCAGTTCTTC. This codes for CASSLGESAVNEQFF.